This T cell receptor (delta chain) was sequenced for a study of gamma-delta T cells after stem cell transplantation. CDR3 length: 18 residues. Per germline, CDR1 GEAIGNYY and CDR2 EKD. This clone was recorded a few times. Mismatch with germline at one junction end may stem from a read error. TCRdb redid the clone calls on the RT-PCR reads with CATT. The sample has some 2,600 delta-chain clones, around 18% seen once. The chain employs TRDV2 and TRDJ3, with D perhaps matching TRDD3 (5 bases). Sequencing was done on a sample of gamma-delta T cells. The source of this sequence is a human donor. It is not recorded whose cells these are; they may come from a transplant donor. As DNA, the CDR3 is TGTGCCTGTGACACCCTGATAATGGGGCCCTGGTACACCCGACAGATGTTTTTC. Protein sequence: CACDTLIMGPWYTRQMFF.